This T cell receptor beta chain stems from a study of cytomegalovirus exposure and HLA in healthy donors. Germline V gene data show CDR1 as SNHLY and CDR2 as FYNNEI. The CDR3 is 14 residues long. V gave up 6 bases and J gave up 7 bases; unmatched junction bases: 9. Study-wide findings and caveats: In a later analysis, an Asian-associated ancestry cluster reportedly showed fewer N-insertions than the approximately 620-donor mean. In a later analysis, TCR beta V- and J-gene trimming was associated with a missense DCLRE1C variant. Altogether, around 160 TCR beta chains were recorded as cytomegalovirus-associated. Across HLA loci, a later analysis found differing TCR association rates, with DRB1 most and HLA-C fewest.

This clone was seen only once. Its antigen remains unknown. The study ran its PCR with 60 Vbeta and 13 Jbeta primers. Data came from immunoSEQ multiplex PCR; TCRdb stores just in-frame clones and leaves some out. Of about 200,000 clones listed, approximately 79% are singletons. The chain links TRBV2 to TRBJ1-2; 9 nucleotides align to TRBD1. Sequenced: PBMCs. The TCR comes from a male donor in good health and CMV-seronegative. The CDR3 sequence is CASRIDRGEGGYTF. The CDR3 DNA is TGTGCCAGCAGAATTGACAGGGGGGAAGGTGGCTACACCTTC. Using reference TRBV2 and TRBJ1-2 for the parts outside the CDR3, the full variable domain is EPEVTQTPSHQVTQMGQEVILRCVPISNHLYFYWYRQILGQKVEFLVSFYNNEISEKSEIFDDQFSVERPDGSNFTLKIRSTKLEDSAMYFCASRIDRGEGGYTFGSGTRLTVV.